Listed below are T cell receptor beta chains from one sample, sequenced in a study of OX40 agonist ivuxolimab in advanced cancers. Measured with immunoSEQ multiplex PCR; TCRdb has only the in-frame clones, and not every one. The sample consists of about 64,000 clones, roughly 89% of them appearing once. Sample: CD4+ or CD8+ T cells sorted from blood, taken in a trial of the OX40 agonist ivuxolimab. These receptor sequences come from an adult with an advanced solid tumor such as melanoma, head and neck, liver or kidney cancer. Each CDR3 is given with its conserved first and last residue. A D gene is named only where the DNA matches it firmly. Clone sizes are given selectively: once, few, many, or a class where the clone is expanded.

D: -
V: TRBV7-2
size: -
J: TRBJ2-1
CDR3: CASSLVPPYNEQFF
DNA: TGTGCCAGCAGCTTAGTTCCTCCCTACAATGAGCAGTTCTTC

D: -
V: TRBV30
size: -
J: TRBJ1-3
CDR3: CASYRTNSGNTIYF
DNA: TGTGCCTCCTACCGGACAAACTCTGGAAACACCATATATTTT

D: -
V: TRBV11-2
size: -
J: TRBJ1-3
CDR3: CASSEGTAGNTIYF
DNA: TGTGCCAGCAGCGAAGGGACGGCTGGAAACACCATATATTTT

D: -
V: TRBV4-3
size: -
J: TRBJ2-5
CDR3: CASSQDRETQYF
DNA: TGCGCCAGCAGCCAAGATAGAGAGACCCAGTACTTC

D: TRBD1
V: TRBV7-3
size: -
J: TRBJ2-3
CDR3: CASSRTGVGTDTQYF
DNA: TGTGCCAGCAGCCGGACAGGGGTTGGCACAGATACGCAGTATTTT

D: -
V: TRBV6-5
size: -
J: TRBJ2-1
CDR3: CASSYSWEGTYNEQFF
DNA: TGTGCCAGCAGTTACTCCTGGGAAGGGACCTACAATGAGCAGTTCTTC

D: TRBD1
V: TRBV28
size: -
J: TRBJ2-5
CDR3: CASSSSPGQGGYQETQYF
DNA: TGTGCCAGCAGTTCCTCACCCGGACAGGGGGGTTACCAAGAGACCCAGTACTTC

D: -
V: TRBV19
size: once
J: TRBJ1-1
CDR3: CASSRDWTEAFF
DNA: TGTGCCAGTAGTAGGGACTGGACTGAAGCTTTCTTT

D: -
V: TRBV19
size: -
J: TRBJ1-1
CDR3: CASSRGGSEAFF
DNA: TGTGCCAGTAGCCGAGGGGGTTCTGAAGCTTTCTTT

D: -
V: TRBV13
size: -
J: TRBJ2-5
CDR3: CASSLTYNTGGGAQETQYF
DNA: TGTGCCAGCAGCTTGACGTATAATACTGGCGGCGGGGCTCAAGAGACCCAGTACTTC

D: -
V: TRBV5-4
size: -
J: TRBJ1-3
CDR3: CASSLVCPSGNTIYF
DNA: TGTGCCAGCAGCTTGGTCTGTCCCTCTGGAAACACCATATATTTT

D: -
V: TRBV5-1
size: -
J: TRBJ1-1
CDR3: CASSLKGNTEAFF
DNA: TGCGCCAGCAGCTTGAAGGGGAACACTGAAGCTTTCTTT

D: -
V: TRBV6-5
size: -
J: TRBJ2-3
CDR3: CASSSSTSTDTQYF
DNA: TGTGCCAGCAGTTCTAGTACGAGCACAGATACGCAGTATTTT

D: -
V: TRBV7-3
size: -
J: TRBJ2-3
CDR3: CASSLANTDTQYF
DNA: TGTGCCAGCAGCTTAGCTAATACAGATACGCAGTATTTT

D: -
V: TRBV6-1
size: -
J: TRBJ1-3
CDR3: CASGRVSGNTIYF
DNA: TGTGCCAGCGGAAGAGTCTCTGGAAACACCATATATTTT

D: TRBD1
V: TRBV29-1
size: few
J: TRBJ2-5
CDR3: CSVVRGREGQTQYF
DNA: TGCAGCGTTGTGAGGGGGCGCGAGGGACAGACCCAGTACTTC

D: -
V: TRBV30
size: -
J: TRBJ1-1
CDR3: CAWTATPNTEAFF
DNA: TGTGCCTGGACGGCGACTCCGAACACTGAAGCTTTCTTT

D: -
V: TRBV14
size: -
J: TRBJ1-1
CDR3: CASSLSLDTEAFF
DNA: TGTGCCAGCAGCCTTAGCCTAGACACTGAAGCTTTCTTT

D: -
V: TRBV29-1
size: -
J: TRBJ1-1
CDR3: CSVTMVRDTEAFF
DNA: TGCAGCGTTACAATGGTCCGGGACACTGAAGCTTTCTTT

D: -
V: TRBV7-9
size: -
J: TRBJ2-5
CDR3: CASSLALASELQETQYF
DNA: TGTGCCAGCAGCTTAGCGCTGGCTAGCGAACTCCAAGAGACCCAGTACTTC

D: TRBD1
V: TRBV30
size: -
J: TRBJ2-5
CDR3: CAWGQGLYETQYF
DNA: TGTGCCTGGGGACAGGGTTTGTATGAGACCCAGTACTTC

D: TRBD2
V: TRBV28
size: -
J: TRBJ2-2
CDR3: CASSFQRGGTGELFF
DNA: TGTGCCAGCAGTTTTCAGCGGGGAGGGACCGGGGAGCTGTTTTTT

D: -
V: TRBV5-1
size: once
J: TRBJ1-1
CDR3: CASSGGGPENTEAFF
DNA: TGCGCCAGCAGCGGGGGTGGGCCGGAGAACACTGAAGCTTTCTTT

D: -
V: TRBV7-2
size: -
J: TRBJ2-5
CDR3: CASSLQLETQYF
DNA: TGTGCCAGCAGCTTACAACTCGAGACCCAGTACTTC

D: -
V: TRBV6-5
size: -
J: TRBJ1-1
CDR3: CASVGTMNTEAFF
DNA: TGTGCCAGCGTAGGGACAATGAACACTGAAGCTTTCTTT

D: -
V: TRBV28
size: -
J: TRBJ2-1
CDR3: CASSLPGREQFF
DNA: TGTGCCAGCAGTTTACCCGGACGTGAGCAGTTCTTC

D: TRBD2
V: TRBV28
size: -
J: TRBJ2-7
CDR3: CASGGGGLEQYF
DNA: TGTGCCAGCGGGGGCGGGGGGCTCGAGCAGTACTTC

D: TRBD2
V: TRBV7-3
size: -
J: TRBJ2-1
CDR3: CASSQTSGSIYEQFF
DNA: TGTGCCAGCAGCCAAACTAGCGGGAGTATCTATGAGCAGTTCTTC

D: -
V: TRBV6-1
size: -
J: TRBJ1-1
CDR3: CASSEGGLGTEAFF
DNA: TGTGCCAGCAGTGAGGGCGGCTTGGGGACTGAAGCTTTCTTT

D: -
V: TRBV5-4
size: -
J: TRBJ1-1
CDR3: CASSLALAGGRAFF
DNA: TGTGCCAGCAGCTTGGCTTTGGCAGGAGGAAGGGCTTTCTTT

D: TRBD2
V: TRBV29-1
size: -
J: TRBJ2-2
CDR3: CSVEDPGRARTGELFF
DNA: TGCAGCGTTGAAGATCCCGGGAGGGCCCGCACCGGGGAGCTGTTTTTT

D: -
V: TRBV7-3
size: -
J: TRBJ2-2
CDR3: CASSLETANTGELFF
DNA: TGTGCCAGCAGCTTAGAGACAGCGAACACCGGGGAGCTGTTTTTT

D: TRBD1
V: TRBV2
size: -
J: TRBJ1-5
CDR3: CASSRDRDKPQHF
DNA: TGTGCCAGCAGCCGGGACAGGGACAAGCCCCAGCATTTT

D: TRBD2
V: TRBV7-8
size: -
J: TRBJ2-1
CDR3: CASSSPGLAGSSYNEQFF
DNA: TGTGCCAGCAGCTCCCCGGGACTAGCGGGAAGCTCCTACAATGAGCAGTTCTTC

D: -
V: TRBV10-3
size: -
J: TRBJ1-3
CDR3: CAISESAISGNTIYF
DNA: TGTGCCATCAGTGAGTCGGCCATCTCTGGAAACACCATATATTTT

D: -
V: TRBV5-5
size: -
J: TRBJ2-3
CDR3: CASSTGVNLFTDTQYF
DNA: TGTGCCAGCAGTACAGGAGTGAATTTATTCACAGATACGCAGTATTTT

D: TRBD2
V: TRBV7-3
size: -
J: TRBJ2-2
CDR3: CASSLKPGGPGELFF
DNA: TGTGCCAGCAGCTTAAAGCCGGGAGGGCCCGGGGAGCTGTTTTTT

D: -
V: TRBV18
size: once
J: TRBJ1-3
CDR3: CASFTTGLGGNTIYF
DNA: TGTGCCAGCTTCACAACGGGGTTAGGCGGAAACACCATATATTTT